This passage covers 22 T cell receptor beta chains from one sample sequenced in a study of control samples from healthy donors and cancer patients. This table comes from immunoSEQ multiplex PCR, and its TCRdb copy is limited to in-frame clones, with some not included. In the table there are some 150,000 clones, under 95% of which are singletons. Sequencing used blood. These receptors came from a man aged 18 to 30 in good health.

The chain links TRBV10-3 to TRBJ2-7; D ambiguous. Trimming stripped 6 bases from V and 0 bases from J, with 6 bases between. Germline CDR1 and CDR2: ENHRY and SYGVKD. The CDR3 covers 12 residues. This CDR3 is CAIRGISYEQYF. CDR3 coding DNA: TGTGCCATCAGGGGTATCTCCTACGAGCAGTACTTC.

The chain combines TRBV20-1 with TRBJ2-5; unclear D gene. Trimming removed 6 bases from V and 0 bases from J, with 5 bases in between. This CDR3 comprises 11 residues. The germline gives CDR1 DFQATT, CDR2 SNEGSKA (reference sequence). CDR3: CSAEHQETQYF. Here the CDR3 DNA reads TGCAGTGCAGAGCACCAAGAGACCCAGTACTTC.

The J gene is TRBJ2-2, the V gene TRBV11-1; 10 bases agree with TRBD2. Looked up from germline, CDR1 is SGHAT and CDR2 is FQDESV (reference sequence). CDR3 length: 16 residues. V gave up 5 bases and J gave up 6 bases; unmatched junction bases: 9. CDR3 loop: CASSPGAGGPPGELFF. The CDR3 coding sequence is TGTGCCAGCAGCCCCGGAGCGGGGGGGCCGCCCGGGGAGCTGTTTTTT.

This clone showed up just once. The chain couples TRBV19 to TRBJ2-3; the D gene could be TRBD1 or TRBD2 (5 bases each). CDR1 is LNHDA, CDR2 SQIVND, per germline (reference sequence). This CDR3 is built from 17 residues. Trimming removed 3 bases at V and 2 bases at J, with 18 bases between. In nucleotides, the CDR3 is TGTGCCAGTAGTATCGTGGGACGAGTAGTACACACAGATACGCAGTATTTT. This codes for CASSIVGRVVHTDTQYF.

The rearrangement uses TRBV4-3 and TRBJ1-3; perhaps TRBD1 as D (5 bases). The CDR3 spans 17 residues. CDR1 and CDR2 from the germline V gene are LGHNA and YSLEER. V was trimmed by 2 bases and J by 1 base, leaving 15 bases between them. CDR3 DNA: TGCGCCAGCAGCCAACGCGCCGGGGCCGTATCTGGAAACACCATATATTTT. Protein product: CASSQRAGAVSGNTIYF.

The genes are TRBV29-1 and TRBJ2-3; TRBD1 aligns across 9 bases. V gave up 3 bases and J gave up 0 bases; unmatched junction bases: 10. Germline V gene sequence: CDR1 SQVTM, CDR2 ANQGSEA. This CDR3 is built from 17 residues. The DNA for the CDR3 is TGCAGCGTTGAGAGCCCGAAGGGGACAGGGAGCACAGATACGCAGTATTTT. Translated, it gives CSVESPKGTGSTDTQYF.

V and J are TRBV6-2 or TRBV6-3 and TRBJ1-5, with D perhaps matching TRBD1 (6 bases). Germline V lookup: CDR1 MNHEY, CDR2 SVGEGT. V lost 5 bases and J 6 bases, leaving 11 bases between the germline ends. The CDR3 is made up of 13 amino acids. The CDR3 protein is CASSNWTVQPQHF. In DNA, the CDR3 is TGTGCCAGCAGTAACTGGACAGTTCAGCCCCAGCATTTT.

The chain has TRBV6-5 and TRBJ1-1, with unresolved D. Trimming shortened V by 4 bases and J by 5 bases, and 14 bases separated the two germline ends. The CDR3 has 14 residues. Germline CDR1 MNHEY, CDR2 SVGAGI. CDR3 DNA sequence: TGTGCCAGCAGTTTAGACGGCGCCGGGACTGAAGCTTTCTTT. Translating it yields CASSLDGAGTEAFF.

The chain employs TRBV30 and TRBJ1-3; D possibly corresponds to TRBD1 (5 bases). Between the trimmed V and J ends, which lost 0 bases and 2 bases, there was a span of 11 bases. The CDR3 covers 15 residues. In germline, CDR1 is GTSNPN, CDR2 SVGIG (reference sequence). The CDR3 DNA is TGTGCCTGGAGTGTACTCGGGGCTGCTGGAAACACCATATATTTT. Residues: CAWSVLGAAGNTIYF. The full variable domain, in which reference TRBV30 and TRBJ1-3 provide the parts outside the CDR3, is SQTIHQWPATLVQPVGSPLSLECTVEGTSNPNLYWYRQAAGRGLQLLFYSVGIGQISSEVPQNLSASRPQDRQFILSSKKLLLSDSGFYLCAWSVLGAAGNTIYFGEGSWLTVV.

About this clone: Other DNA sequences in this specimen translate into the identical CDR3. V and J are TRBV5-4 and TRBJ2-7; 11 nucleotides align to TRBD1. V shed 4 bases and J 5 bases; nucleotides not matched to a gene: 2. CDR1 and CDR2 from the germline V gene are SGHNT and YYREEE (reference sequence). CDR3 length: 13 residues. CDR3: CASSLDRGHEQYF. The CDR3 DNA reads TGTGCCAGCAGCCTGGACAGGGGGCACGAGCAGTACTTC.

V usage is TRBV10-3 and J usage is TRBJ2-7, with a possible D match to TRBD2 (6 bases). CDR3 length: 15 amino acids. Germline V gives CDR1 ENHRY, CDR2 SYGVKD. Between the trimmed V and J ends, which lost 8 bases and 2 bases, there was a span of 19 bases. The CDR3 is CAIGVGSSATYEQYF. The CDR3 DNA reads TGTGCCATCGGGGTTGGGTCTAGCGCCACCTACGAGCAGTACTTC.

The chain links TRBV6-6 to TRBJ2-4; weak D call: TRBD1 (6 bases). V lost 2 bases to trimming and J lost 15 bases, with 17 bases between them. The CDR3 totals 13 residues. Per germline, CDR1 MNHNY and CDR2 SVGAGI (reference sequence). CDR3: CASSYAQDRTGYF. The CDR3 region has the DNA TGTGCCAGCAGTTACGCCCAAGACAGGACCGGGTACTTC.

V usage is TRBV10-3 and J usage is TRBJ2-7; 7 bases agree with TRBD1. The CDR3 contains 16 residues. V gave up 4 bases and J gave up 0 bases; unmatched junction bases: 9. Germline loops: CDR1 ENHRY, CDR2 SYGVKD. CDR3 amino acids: CAISGGLTGSSYEQYF. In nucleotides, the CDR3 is TGTGCCATCAGTGGGGGCTTGACAGGGTCCTCCTACGAGCAGTACTTC.

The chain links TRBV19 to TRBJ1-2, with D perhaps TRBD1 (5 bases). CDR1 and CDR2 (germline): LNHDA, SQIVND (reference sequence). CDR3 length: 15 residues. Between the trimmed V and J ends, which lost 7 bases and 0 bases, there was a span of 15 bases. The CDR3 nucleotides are TGTGCCAGTACCCCTCAGGGAGGAGCTAACTATGGCTACACCTTC. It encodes CASTPQGGANYGYTF.

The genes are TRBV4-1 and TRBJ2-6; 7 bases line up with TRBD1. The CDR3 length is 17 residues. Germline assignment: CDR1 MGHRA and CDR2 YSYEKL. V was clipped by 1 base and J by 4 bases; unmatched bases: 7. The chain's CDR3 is CASSQAKGAEGANVLTF. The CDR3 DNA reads TGCGCCAGCAGCCAAGCCAAGGGGGCGGAAGGGGCCAACGTCCTGACTTTC.

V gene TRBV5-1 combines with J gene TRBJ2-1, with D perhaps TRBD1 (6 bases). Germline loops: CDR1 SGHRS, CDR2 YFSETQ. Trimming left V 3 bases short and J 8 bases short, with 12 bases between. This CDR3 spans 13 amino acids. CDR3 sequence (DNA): TGCGCCAGCAGCTGGGCAGGGGCGGATGAGCAGTTCTTC. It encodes CASSWAGADEQFF.

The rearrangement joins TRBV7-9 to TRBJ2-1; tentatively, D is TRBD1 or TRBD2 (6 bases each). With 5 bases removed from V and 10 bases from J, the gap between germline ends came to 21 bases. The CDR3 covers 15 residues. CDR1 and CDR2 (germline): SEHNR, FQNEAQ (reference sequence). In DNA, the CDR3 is TGTGCCAGCAGCCCCTTAGTCGGGGGCCCAGGGGAGCAGTTCTTC. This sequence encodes CASSPLVGGPGEQFF.

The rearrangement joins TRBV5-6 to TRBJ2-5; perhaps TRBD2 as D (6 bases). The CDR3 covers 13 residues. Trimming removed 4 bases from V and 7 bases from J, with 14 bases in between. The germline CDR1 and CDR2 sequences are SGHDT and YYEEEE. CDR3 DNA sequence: TGTGCCAGCAGCCGACGGGGGTTTGGGACCCAGTACTTC. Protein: CASSRRGFGTQYF. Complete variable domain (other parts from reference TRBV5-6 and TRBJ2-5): DAGVTQSPTHLIKTRGQQVTLRCSPKSGHDTVSWYQQALGQGPQFIFQYYEEEERQRGNFPDRFSGHQFPNYSSELNVNALLLGDSALYLCASSRRGFGTQYFGPGTRLLVL.

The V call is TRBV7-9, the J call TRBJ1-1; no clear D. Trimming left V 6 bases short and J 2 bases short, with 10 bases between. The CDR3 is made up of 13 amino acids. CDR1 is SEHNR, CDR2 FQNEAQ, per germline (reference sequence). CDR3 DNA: TGTGCCAGCAGTTTCCCGACAAACACTGAAGCTTTCTTT. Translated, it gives CASSFPTNTEAFF. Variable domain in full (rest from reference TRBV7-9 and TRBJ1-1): DTGVSQNPRHKITKRGQNVTFRCDPISEHNRLYWYRQTLGQGPEFLTYFQNEAQLEKSRLLSDRFSAERPKGSFSTLEIQRTEQGDSAMYLCASSFPTNTEAFFGQGTRLTVV.

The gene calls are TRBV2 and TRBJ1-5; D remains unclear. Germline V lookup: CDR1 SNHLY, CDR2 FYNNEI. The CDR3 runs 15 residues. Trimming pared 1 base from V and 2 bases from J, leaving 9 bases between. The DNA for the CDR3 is TGTGCCAGCAGTGAAGTGGCCCTGGGCAATCAGCCCCAGCATTTT. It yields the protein CASSEVALGNQPQHF.

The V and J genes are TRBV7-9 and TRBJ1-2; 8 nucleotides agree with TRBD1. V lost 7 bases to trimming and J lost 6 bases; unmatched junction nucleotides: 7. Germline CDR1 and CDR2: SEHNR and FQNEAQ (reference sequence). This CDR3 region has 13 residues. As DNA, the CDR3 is TGTGCCAGCACAGGACAGGGTTCGCATGGCTACACCTTC. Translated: CASTGQGSHGYTF.

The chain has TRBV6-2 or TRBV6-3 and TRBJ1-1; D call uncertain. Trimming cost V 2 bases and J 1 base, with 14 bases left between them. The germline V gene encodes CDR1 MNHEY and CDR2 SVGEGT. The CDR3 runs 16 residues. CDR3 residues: CASSYTLSHENTEAFF. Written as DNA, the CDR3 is TGTGCCAGCAGTTACACTCTAAGTCACGAGAACACTGAAGCTTTCTTT.